What follows is one T cell receptor (beta chain) and its context. Samples came from axillary lymph nodes draining the breast cancer. The sample originates from a study of breast tumors, draining lymph nodes, adjacent tissues. There are 14 residues in the CDR3. V shed 4 bases, J shed 0 bases, and the junction held 4 bases outside the gene matches. Germline V gene data show CDR1 as DFQATT and CDR2 as SNEGSKA (reference sequence). TCRdb reprocessed the multiplex PCR reads via MiXCR and lists one record per CDR3 protein. The repertoire holds fewer than 200,000 distinct CDR3 sequences, with roughly a third as singletons.

This sequence originates from a female donor with breast cancer. Some clones in this sample may be carry-over from other donors' samples. The sample consisted of axillary lymph node tissue. The chain uses TRBV20-1 and TRBJ2-3, with 7 positions matching TRBD2. The CDR3 region is CSATGGVSTDTQYF. The DNA of the CDR3 is TGCAGTGCTACGGGGGGAGTAAGCACAGATACGCAGTATTTT.